The clone carrying this TCR beta chain has only a few counts. Antigen specificity is unknown. UMIs and a universal primer site were added when TCR cDNA was made by 5'RACE template switching. TCRdb re-called the 5' RACE reads with MiXCR, one entry per CDR3 protein. Of 250,000 to 300,000 distinct CDR3 sequences listed, over 10% are singletons. The ends were cut back, 6 bases at V and 5 bases at J, with 11 bases in the middle. Germline values: CDR1 SGHRS, CDR2 YFSETQ. This CDR3 is built from 13 residues. The data were obtained in a study of T cells after yellow fever vaccination. Study outcomes and limitations: Only a small proportion of the clonotypes turned up in both the CD4 and the CD8 compartments, likely arising from convergent recombination. Primary-vaccination clones mostly resurfaced post-booster (just under 98% CD4, approximately 87% CD8). A weaker but faster secondary response was observed, peaking on day 5 versus 15.

The receptor's source is a man aged 25 to 40 who received the YFV17D yellow fever vaccine. Here the sequenced sample was CD4+ T cells sorted from PBMCs, taken 45 days after the yellow fever booster vaccination. This chain links TRBV5-1 with TRBJ2-2; D is ambiguous. CDR3 protein: CASKMQETGELFF. The CDR3 nucleotides read TGCGCCAGCAAAATGCAAGAGACCGGGGAGCTGTTTTTT.